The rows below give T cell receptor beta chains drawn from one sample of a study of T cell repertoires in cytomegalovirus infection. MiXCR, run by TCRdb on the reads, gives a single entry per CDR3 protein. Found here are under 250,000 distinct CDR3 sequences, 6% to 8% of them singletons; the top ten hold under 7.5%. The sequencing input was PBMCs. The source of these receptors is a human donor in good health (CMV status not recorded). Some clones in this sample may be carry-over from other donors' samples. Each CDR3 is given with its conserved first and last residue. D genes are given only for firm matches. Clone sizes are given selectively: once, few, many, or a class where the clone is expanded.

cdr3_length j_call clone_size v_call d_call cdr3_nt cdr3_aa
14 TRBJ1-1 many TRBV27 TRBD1 TGTGCCAGCAGTCAACGACAGGGTAGCACTGAAGCTTTCTTT CASSQRQGSTEAFF
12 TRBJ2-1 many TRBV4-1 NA TGCGCCAGCAGCCGCACGTTGGAGGAGCAGTTCTTC CASSRTLEEQFF
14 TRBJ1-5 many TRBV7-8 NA TGTGCCAGCAGCGCAGGGACTACAAGGGAGCCCCAGCATTTT CASSAGTTREPQHF
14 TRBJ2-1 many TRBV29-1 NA TGCAGCGTTGTCCGGGACCTCTCCTACAATGAGCAGTTCTTC CSVVRDLSYNEQFF
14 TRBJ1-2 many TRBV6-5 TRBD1 TGTGCCAGCTCAGAGACAGGGATCCGTGGGGGCTACACCTTC CASSETGIRGGYTF
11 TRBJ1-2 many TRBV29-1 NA TGCAGCGTTGAGACCAACTATGGCTACACCTTC CSVETNYGYTF
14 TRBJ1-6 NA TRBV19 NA TGTGCCAGTAGTACGGACAGCTATAATTCACCCCTCCACTTT CASSTDSYNSPLHF
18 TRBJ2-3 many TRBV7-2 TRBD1 TGTGCCAGCAGCCTAAGACAGGGGGCATCAATATCAACAGATACGCAGTATTTT CASSLRQGASISTDTQYF
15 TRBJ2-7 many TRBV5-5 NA TGTGCCAGCAGCTCCGACGGGCGGAGTACCTACGAGCAGTACTTC CASSSDGRSTYEQYF
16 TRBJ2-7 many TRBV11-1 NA TGTGCCAGCAGCTTAGTTGGCACCTCAACCTCCTACGAGCAGTACTTC CASSLVGTSTSYEQYF
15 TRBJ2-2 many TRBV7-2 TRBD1 TGTGCCAGCAGCTTGGACAGGGTGAACACCGGGGAGCTGTTTTTT CASSLDRVNTGELFF
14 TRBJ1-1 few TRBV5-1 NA TGCGCCAGCAGCTTGGAGGCTTCGAACACTGAAGCTTTCTTT CASSLEASNTEAFF
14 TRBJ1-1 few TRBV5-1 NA TGCGCCAGCAGCTTGGAGCCCGAGAACACTGAAGCTTTCTTT CASSLEPENTEAFF
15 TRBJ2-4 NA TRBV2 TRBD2 TGTGCCAGTATTGGACTAGCGGGGAAGGGGAACATTCAGTACTTC CASIGLAGKGNIQYF
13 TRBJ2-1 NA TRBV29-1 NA TGCAGCGTGCACTGGACGGACAACAATGAGCAGTTCTTC CSVHWTDNNEQFF
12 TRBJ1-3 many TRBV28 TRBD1 TGTGCCAGCCAGGGGGCTCGAAACACCATATATTTT CASQGARNTIYF
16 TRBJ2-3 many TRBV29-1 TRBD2 TGCAGCGTCCTAGCGGGGGGGCCATTTTTTTCGGATACGCAGTATTTT CSVLAGGPFFSDTQYF
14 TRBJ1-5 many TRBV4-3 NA TGCGCCAGCAGCCCCGGGGGGCGGGATCAGCCCCAGCATTTT CASSPGGRDQPQHF
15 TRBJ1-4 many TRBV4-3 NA TGCGCCAGCAGCCATGACCGCACAGCCTTTCGGGGGCTGTTTTTT CASSHDRTAFRGLFF
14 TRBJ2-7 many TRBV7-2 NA TGTGCCAGCAGCCCAGGCGGCTCGTCCTACGAGCAGTACTTC CASSPGGSSYEQYF
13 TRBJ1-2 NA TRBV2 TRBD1 TGTGCCAGCAGTGAGGGACAGAACTATGGCTACACCTTC CASSEGQNYGYTF
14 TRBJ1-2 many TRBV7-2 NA TGTGCCAGCAGCTTAGAACGTAGCGGGTACGGCTACACCTTC CASSLERSGYGYTF
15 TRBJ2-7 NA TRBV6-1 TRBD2 TGTGCCAGCAGTGGGACTAGCGGGGCGACCTACGAGCAGTACTTC CASSGTSGATYEQYF
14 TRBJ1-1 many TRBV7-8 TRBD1 TGTGCCAGCAGCCCGGACAGGACGAACACTGAAGCTTTCTTT CASSPDRTNTEAFF
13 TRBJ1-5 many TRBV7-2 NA TGTGCCAGCAGCTTAGGGTTGCGCCAGCCCCAGCATTTT CASSLGLRQPQHF
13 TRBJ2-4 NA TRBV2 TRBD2 TGTGCCAGCAGTGACGCCGGGAGGGAAGGATTTTCTTTC CASSDAGREGFSF
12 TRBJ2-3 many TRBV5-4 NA TGTGCCAGCAGTTTGGCGGCAGATACGCAGTATTTT CASSLAADTQYF
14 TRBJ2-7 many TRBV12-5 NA TGTGCTAGTGGTTCCACCCCGGTCCTCCACGAGCAGTACTTC CASGSTPVLHEQYF
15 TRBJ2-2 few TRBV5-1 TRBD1 TGCGCCAGCAGCTTGGCCGGACAGGGGACCGGGGAGCTGTTTTTT CASSLAGQGTGELFF
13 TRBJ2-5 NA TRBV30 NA TGTGCCGGTACGAGGGGGAGTCAAGAGACCCAGTACTTC CAGTRGSQETQYF
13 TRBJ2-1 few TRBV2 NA TGTGCCATGGTTCGTAACAGAAACAATGAGCAGTTCTTC CAMVRNRNNEQFF
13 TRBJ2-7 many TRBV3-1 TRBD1 TGTGCCAGCAGCCGCGGACAGGGAGGCGAGCAGTACTTC CASSRGQGGEQYF
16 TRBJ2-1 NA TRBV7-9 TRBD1 TGTGCCAGCAGCTTTCGTCAGGGGGTGGTCTACAATGAGCAGTTCTTC CASSFRQGVVYNEQFF
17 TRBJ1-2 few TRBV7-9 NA TGTGCCAGCAACCCGGGTCCCCTGACTTCAGCTAACTATGGCTACACCTTC CASNPGPLTSANYGYTF
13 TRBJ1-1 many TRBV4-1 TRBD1 TGCGCCTCTACTCGACAGGGTGGAACTGAAGCTTTCTTT CASTRQGGTEAFF
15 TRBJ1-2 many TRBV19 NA TGTGCCAGTAATAGAAAGGGGACATTTCTCTATGGCTACACCTTC CASNRKGTFLYGYTF
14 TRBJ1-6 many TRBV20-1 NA TGCAGTGCTAGAGATCACGAACGGAATTCACCCCTCCACTTT CSARDHERNSPLHF
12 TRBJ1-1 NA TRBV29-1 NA TGCAGCGTTAGTGGGGTTAGCACTGAAGCTTTCTTT CSVSGVSTEAFF
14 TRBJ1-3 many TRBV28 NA TGTGCCAGCAGTTACGATCCCGCCAGGGACACCATATATTTT CASSYDPARDTIYF
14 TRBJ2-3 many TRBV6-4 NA TGTGCCAGCAGTGACTCCGTTTCCACAGATACGCAGTATTTT CASSDSVSTDTQYF
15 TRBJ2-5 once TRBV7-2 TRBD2 TGTGCCAGCAGCTCCCTAGCGGGGGGGCGGGAGATCCAGCACTTC CASSSLAGGREIQHF
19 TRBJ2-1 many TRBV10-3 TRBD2 TGTGCCATCAGTGAGTCGTTTGCGGGGGGCCCCTTGAAGGACAATGAGCAGTTCTTC CAISESFAGGPLKDNEQFF
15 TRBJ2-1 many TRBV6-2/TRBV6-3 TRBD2 TGTGCCAGCAGCAGCGGGGGCCCCTCCTACAATGAGCAGTTCTTC CASSSGGPSYNEQFF
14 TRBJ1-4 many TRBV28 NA TGTGCCAGCAGTTCGACCACGGAGCGCGAAAAACTGTTTTTT CASSSTTEREKLFF
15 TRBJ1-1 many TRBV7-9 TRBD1 TGTGCCAGCAGCTGGGGACAGTACCTCAACACTGAAGCTTTCTTT CASSWGQYLNTEAFF
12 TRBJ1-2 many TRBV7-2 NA TGTGCCAGCAGTTACCTAGACGGCCCAATCACCTTC CASSYLDGPITF
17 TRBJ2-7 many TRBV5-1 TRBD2 TGCGCCAGCAGCTTGGGACTAGCGGGCCCAAGCTCCTACGAGCAGTACTTC CASSLGLAGPSSYEQYF
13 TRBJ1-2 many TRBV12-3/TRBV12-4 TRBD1 TGTGCCAGCAGGACAGGGAAAGGCTATGGCTACACCTTC CASRTGKGYGYTF
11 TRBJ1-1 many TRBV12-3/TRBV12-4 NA TGTGCCAGCAGCGACAACTTTGAAGCTTTCTTT CASSDNFEAFF
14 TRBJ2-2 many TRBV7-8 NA TGTGCCAGCAGCGAAAACAGGGTCACCGGGGAGCTGTTTTTT CASSENRVTGELFF
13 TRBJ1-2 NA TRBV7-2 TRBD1 TGTGCCAGCAGCGGGGGACAGAACTATGGCTACACCTTC CASSGGQNYGYTF
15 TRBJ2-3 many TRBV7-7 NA TGTGCCAGCAGCCCGTCGCGTGTCACCACAGATACGCAGTATTTT CASSPSRVTTDTQYF
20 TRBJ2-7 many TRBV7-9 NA TGTGCCAGCAGCTTAGCAACTGGGTCGGCGGGGCGCCCCCTCTACTACGAGCAGTACTTC CASSLATGSAGRPLYYEQYF
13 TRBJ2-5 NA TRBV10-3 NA TGTGCCATCAGTACCCGGACAGAGGAGACCCAGTACTTC CAISTRTEETQYF
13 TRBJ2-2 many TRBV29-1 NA TGCAGCGTGGGGGGTTTGGGGACCGGGGAGCTGTTTTTT CSVGGLGTGELFF
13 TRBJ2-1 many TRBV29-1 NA TGCAGCGGGGTGACAGTCTCCTACAATGAGCAGTTCTTC CSGVTVSYNEQFF
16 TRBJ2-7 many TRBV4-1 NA TGCGCCAGCAGCCAAATAAGATCGGCGGGATCCTACGAGCAGTACTTC CASSQIRSAGSYEQYF
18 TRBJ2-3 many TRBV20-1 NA TGCAGTGCTAGAGGGAGTGTGGGGGTATGGATCGGTACAGATACGCAGTATTTT CSARGSVGVWIGTDTQYF
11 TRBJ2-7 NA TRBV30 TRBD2 TGTGCCTCGCGGGAGGCCTACGAGCAGTACTTC CASREAYEQYF
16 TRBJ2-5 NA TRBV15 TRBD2 TGTGCCACCAGCAGCCACTACCCTCAGGGAGGGGAGACCCAGTACTTC CATSSHYPQGGETQYF